Below, 6 T cell receptor beta chains from the same sample are listed, as sequenced in a study of T cell responses to AZD1222 COVID-19 vaccine. Sequencing used immunoSEQ multiplex PCR; TCRdb keeps in-frame clones, though not all of them. The data contain under 150,000 clones, approximately 86% of them seen just once; the ten biggest clones take up 2.5% to 3%. Sequencing was performed on peripheral blood, taken 28 days after the second AZD1222 dose. These TCRs come from an adult who received the AZD1222 COVID-19 vaccine.

J is TRBJ1-5 and V is TRBV5-4, with D unclear. The CDR3 has 14 amino acids. Germline CDR1 reads SGHNT; CDR2 reads YYREEE (reference sequence). Trimming removed 1 base at V and 4 bases at J, with 9 bases between. The chain's CDR3 is CASSLSGENQPQHF. The CDR3 bases are TGTGCCAGCAGCTTGTCGGGAGAGAATCAGCCCCAGCATTTT. The full variable domain, in which reference TRBV5-4 and TRBJ1-5 provide the parts outside the CDR3, is ETGVTQSPTHLIKTRGQQVTLRCSSQSGHNTVSWYQQALGQGPQFIFQYYREEENGRGNFPPRFSGLQFPNYSSELNVNALELDDSALYLCASSLSGENQPQHFGDGTRLSIL.

The chain links TRBV27 to TRBJ1-1; D ambiguous. Trimming removed 0 bases at V and 4 bases at J, with 9 bases between. The CDR3 contains 14 residues. CDR1 MNHEY and CDR2 SMNVEV come from the germline V gene (reference sequence). CDR3 in DNA: TGTGCCAGCAGTTTATCGAGGGTACGCACTGAAGCTTTCTTT. Amino acids: CASSLSRVRTEAFF.

This sequence joins TRBV19 and TRBJ1-4, with D unclear. V dropped 5 bases and J dropped 0 bases, with 7 bases sitting between them. This CDR3 has 14 amino acids. Germline CDR1 is LNHDA and CDR2 is SQIVND (reference sequence). CDR3 sequence reads: CASSGTTTNEKLFF. CDR3 in DNA: TGTGCCAGTAGTGGTACAACAACTAATGAAAAACTGTTTTTT.

CDR3 amino acids: CAWSLFEASGNTIYF. CDR3 nucleotide sequence: TGTGCCTGGAGTCTCTTTGAGGCCTCTGGAAACACCATATATTTT. The chain recombines TRBV30 with TRBJ1-3, with unresolved D. V was trimmed by 2 bases and J by 0 bases, leaving 11 bases between them. There are 15 residues in the CDR3. Germline lookup yields CDR1 GTSNPN and CDR2 SVGIG (reference sequence). The full variable domain, its missing parts supplied by reference TRBV30 and TRBJ1-3, is SQTIHQWPATLVQPVGSPLSLECTVEGTSNPNLYWYRQAAGRGLQLLFYSVGIGQISSEVPQNLSASRPQDRQFILSSKKLLLSDSGFYLCAWSLFEASGNTIYFGEGSWLTVV.

CDR3 bases: TGTGCCAGCACCCGGGACAGGGTTTACCAGCCCCAGCATTTT. Protein: CASTRDRVYQPQHF. The rearrangement links TRBV5-8 to TRBJ1-5, with 9 nucleotides matching TRBD1. This CDR3 contains 14 residues. Unmatched junction bases numbered 8, after V lost 6 bases and J lost 7 bases. The germline gives CDR1 SGHTS, CDR2 YDEGEE.

V usage is TRBV5-1 and J usage is TRBJ2-5; D gene unclear. The CDR3 length is 14 residues. Germline CDR1 and CDR2: SGHRS and YFSETQ. Trimming removed 1 base at V and 5 bases at J, with 12 bases between. CDR3 DNA sequence: TGCGCCAGCAGCTTGACGACCCCCGGTGAGACCCAGTACTTC. Its protein is CASSLTTPGETQYF.